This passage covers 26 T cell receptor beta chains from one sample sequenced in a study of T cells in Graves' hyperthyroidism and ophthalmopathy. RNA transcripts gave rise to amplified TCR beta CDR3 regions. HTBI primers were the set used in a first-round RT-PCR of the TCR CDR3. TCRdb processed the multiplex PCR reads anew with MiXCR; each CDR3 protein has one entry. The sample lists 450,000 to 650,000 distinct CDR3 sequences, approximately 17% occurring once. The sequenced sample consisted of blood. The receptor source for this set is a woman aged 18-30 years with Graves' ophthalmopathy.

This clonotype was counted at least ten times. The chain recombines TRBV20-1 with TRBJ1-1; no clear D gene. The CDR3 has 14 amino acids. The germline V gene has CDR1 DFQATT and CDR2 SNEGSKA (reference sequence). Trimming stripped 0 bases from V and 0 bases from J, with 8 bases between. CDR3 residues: CSARDYNLNTEAFF. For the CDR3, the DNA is TGCAGTGCTAGAGATTATAATCTGAACACTGAAGCTTTCTTT.

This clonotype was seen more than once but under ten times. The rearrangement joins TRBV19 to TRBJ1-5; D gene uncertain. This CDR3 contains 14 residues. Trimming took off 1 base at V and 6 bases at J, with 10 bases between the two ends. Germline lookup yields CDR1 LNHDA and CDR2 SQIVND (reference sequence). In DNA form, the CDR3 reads TGTGCCAGTAGTATAGTTGGGGTTCCTCAGCCCCAGCATTTT. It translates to CASSIVGVPQPQHF.

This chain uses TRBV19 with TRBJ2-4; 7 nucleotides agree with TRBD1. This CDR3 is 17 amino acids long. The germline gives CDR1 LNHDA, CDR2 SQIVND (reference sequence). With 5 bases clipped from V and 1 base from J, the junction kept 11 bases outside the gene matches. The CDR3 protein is CASSASTGNLAKNIQYF. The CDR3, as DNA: TGTGCCAGTAGTGCGTCGACAGGGAATTTGGCCAAAAACATTCAGTACTTC.

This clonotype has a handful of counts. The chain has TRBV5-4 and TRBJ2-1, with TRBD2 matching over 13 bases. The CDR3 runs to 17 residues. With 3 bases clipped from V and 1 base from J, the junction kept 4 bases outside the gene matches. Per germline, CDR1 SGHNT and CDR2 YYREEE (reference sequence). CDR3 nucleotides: TGTGCCAGCAGCTGGGGACTAGCGGGAAGTTCCTACAATGAGCAGTTCTTC. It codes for CASSWGLAGSSYNEQFF.

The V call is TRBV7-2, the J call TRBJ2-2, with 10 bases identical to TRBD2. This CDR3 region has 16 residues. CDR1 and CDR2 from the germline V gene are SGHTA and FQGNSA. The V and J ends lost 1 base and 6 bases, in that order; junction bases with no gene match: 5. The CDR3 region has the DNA TGTGCCAGCAGCTTAGTGGCTAGCGGGAGTTCCGGGGAGCTGTTTTTT. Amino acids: CASSLVASGSSGELFF.

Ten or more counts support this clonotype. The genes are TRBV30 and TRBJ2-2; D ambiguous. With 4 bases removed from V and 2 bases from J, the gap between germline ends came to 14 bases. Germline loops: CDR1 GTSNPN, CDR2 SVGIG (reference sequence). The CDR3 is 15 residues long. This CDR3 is CAWKGGGTNTGELFF. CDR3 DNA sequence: TGTGCCTGGAAGGGTGGCGGAACCAACACCGGGGAGCTGTTTTTT.

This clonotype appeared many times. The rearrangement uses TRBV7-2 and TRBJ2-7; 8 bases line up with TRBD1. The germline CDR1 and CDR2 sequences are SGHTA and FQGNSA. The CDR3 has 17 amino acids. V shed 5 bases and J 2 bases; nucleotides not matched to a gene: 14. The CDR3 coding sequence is TGTGCCAGCAGCGCCTCCACAATCAGGGACAGGCCCTACGAGCAGTACTTC. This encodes CASSASTIRDRPYEQYF.

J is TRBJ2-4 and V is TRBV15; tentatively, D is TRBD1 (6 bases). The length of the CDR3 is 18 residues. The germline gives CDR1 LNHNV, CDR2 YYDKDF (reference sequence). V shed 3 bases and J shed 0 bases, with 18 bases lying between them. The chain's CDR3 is CATSRTGDIWGAKNIQYF. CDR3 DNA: TGTGCCACCAGCAGGACCGGGGACATCTGGGGAGCCAAAAACATTCAGTACTTC. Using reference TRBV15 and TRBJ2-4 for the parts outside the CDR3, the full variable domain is DAMVIQNPRYQVTQFGKPVTLSCSQTLNHNVMYWYQQKSSQAPKLLFHYYDKDFNNEADTPDNFQSRRPNTSFCFLDIRSPGLGDTAMYLCATSRTGDIWGAKNIQYFGAGTRLSVL.

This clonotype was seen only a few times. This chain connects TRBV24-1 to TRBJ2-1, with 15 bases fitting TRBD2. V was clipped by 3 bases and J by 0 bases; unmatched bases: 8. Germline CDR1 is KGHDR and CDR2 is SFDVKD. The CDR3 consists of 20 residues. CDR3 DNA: TGTGCCACCAGTGATCCCGGGACTAGCGGGGGGCAGAGCTCCTACAATGAGCAGTTCTTC. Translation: CATSDPGTSGGQSSYNEQFF.

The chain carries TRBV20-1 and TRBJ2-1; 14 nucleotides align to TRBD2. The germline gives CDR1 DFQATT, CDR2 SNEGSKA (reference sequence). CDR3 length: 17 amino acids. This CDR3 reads CSVPGLAGEGKYNEQFF. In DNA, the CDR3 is TGCAGCGTCCCGGGACTAGCGGGAGAGGGGAAATACAATGAGCAGTTCTTC.

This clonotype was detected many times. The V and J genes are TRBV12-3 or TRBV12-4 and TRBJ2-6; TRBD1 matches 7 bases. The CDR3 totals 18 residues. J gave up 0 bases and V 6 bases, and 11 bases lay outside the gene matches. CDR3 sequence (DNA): TGTGCCAGCAGACTGACAGGGTCTCTCCTCTCTGGGGCCAACGTCCTGACTTTC. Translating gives CASRLTGSLLSGANVLTF.

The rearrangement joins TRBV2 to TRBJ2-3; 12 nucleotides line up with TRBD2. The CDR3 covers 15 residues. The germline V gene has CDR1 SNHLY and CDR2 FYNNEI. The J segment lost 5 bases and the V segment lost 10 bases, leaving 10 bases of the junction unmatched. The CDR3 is CATTTSGSGEDTQYF. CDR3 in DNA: TGTGCCACCACGACTAGCGGGAGTGGGGAAGATACGCAGTATTTT.

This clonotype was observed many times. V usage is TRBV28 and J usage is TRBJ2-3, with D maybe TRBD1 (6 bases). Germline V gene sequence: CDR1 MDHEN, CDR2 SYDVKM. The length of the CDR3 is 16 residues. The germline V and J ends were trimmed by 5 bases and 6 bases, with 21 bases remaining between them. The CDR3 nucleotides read TGTGCCAGCAGTCCCTGGGTAGGGGGATTAATGGATACGCAGTATTTT. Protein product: CASSPWVGGLMDTQYF.

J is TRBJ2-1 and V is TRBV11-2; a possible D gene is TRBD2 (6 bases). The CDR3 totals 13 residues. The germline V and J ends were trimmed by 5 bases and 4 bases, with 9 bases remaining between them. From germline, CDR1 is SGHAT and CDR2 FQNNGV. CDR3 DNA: TGTGCCAGCAGCCAAGCGGGTTACAATGAGCAGTTCTTC. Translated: CASSQAGYNEQFF.

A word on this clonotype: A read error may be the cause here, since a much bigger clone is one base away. In nucleotides, the CDR3 is TGTGCCAGCCACGCCTCGAGGGAGGGTACTGAAGCTTTCTTT. Amino acid sequence: CASHASREGTEAFF. The chain combines TRBV27 with TRBJ1-1, with D unresolved. Trimming removed 8 bases from V and 5 bases from J, with 18 bases in between. This CDR3 contains 14 residues. Germline V CDR1 and CDR2: MNHEY, SMNVEV (reference sequence).

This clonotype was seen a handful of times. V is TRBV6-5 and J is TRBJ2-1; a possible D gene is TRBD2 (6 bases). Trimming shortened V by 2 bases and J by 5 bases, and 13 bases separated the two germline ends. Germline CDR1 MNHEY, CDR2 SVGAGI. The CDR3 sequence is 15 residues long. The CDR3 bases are TGTGCCAGCAGTTACGCGGGATGGACTCACAATGAGCAGTTCTTC. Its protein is CASSYAGWTHNEQFF.

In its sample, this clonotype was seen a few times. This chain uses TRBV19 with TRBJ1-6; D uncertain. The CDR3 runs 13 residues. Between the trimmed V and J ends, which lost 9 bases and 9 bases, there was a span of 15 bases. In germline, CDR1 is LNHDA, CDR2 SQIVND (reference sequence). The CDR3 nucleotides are TGTGCCAGCTCCCCGATGGAAGGTTCACCCCTCCACTTT. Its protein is CASSPMEGSPLHF.

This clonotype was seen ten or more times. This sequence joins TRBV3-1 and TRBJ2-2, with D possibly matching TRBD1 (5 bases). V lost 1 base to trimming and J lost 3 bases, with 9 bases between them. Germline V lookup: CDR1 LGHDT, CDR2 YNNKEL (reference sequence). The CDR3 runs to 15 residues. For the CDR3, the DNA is TGTGCCAGCAGCCAAGGTAGCAGGGACACCGGGGAGCTGTTTTTT. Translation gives CASSQGSRDTGELFF.

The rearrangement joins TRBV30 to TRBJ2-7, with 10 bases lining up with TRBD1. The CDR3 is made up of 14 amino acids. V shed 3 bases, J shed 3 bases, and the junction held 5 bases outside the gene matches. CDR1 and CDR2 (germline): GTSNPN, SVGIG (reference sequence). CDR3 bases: TGTGCCTGGAGCGATGGGACAGGGGACTACGAGCAGTACTTC. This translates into CAWSDGTGDYEQYF.

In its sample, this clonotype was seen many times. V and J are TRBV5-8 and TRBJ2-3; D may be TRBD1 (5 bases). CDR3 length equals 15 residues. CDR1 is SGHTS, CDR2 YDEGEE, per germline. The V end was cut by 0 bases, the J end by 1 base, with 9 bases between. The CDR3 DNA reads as TGTGCCAGCAGCTTGGGTGAAGGGGGCACAGATACGCAGTATTTT. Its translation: CASSLGEGGTDTQYF.

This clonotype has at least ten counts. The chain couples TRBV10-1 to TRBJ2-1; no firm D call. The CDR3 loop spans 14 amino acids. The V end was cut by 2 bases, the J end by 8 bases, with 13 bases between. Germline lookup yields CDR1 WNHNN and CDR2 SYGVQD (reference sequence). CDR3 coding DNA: TGCGCCAGCAGTGAGGGGTCAGGTCGCGATGAGCAGTTCTTC. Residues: CASSEGSGRDEQFF.

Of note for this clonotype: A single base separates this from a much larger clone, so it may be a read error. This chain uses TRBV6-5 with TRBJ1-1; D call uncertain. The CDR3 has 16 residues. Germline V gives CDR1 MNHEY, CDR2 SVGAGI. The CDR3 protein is CASSYPATDMNTEALF. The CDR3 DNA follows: TGTGCCAGCAGTTACCCTGCCACAGATATGAACACTGAAGCTCTCTTT.

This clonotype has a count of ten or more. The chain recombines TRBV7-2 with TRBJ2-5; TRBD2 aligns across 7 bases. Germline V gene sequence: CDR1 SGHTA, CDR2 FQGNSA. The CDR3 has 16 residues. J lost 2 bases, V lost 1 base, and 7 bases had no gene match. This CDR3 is CASSLGAAGVQETQYF. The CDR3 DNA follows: TGTGCCAGCAGCTTAGGAGCGGCGGGGGTACAAGAGACCCAGTACTTC.

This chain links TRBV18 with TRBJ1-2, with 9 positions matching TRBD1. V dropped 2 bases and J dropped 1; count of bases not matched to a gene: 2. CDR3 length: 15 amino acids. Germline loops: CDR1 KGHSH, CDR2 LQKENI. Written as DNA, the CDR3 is TGTGCCAGCTCACCAAGGACAGGGGTTAACTATGGCTACACCTTC. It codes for CASSPRTGVNYGYTF. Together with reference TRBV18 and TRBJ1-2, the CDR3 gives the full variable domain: NAGVMQNPRHLVRRRGQEARLRCSPMKGHSHVYWYRQLPEEGLKFMVYLQKENIIDESGMPKERFSAEFPKEGPSILRIQQVVRGDSAAYFCASSPRTGVNYGYTFGSGTRLTVV.

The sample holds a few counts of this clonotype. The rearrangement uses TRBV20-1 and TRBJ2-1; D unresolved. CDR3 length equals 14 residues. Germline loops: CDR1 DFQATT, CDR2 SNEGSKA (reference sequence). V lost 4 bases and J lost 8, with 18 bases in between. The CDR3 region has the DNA TGCAGTGCTACTCTCCGTCTAGGAGCCGATGAGCAGTTCTTC. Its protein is CSATLRLGADEQFF.

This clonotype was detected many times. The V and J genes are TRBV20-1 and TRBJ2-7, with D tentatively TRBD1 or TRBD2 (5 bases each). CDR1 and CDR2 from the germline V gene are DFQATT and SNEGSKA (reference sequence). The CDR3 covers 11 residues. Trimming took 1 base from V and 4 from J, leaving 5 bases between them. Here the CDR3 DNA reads TGCAGTGCTAGAGGGGGGTACGAGCAGTACTTC. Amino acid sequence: CSARGGYEQYF.